These 29 T cell receptor beta chains originate from one sample sequenced in a study of T-cell reconstitution after alpha-beta-depleted transplantation in children. Construction of the TCRbeta library involved unique molecular identifiers. TCRdb reprocessed the PCR reads via MiXCR and lists one record per CDR3 protein. Of under 150,000 distinct CDR3 sequences in the sample, 8% to 10% were seen once. This specimen consisted of PBMCs, mostly from graft donor cells, obtained 180 days after TCRalphabeta/CD19-depleted stem cell transplant. These receptors were obtained from a girl less than two years old who had a stem cell transplant for combined immunodeficiency, so the T cells may come from the graft donor.

This clonotype turned up a few times. J is TRBJ2-6 and V is TRBV6-5; perhaps TRBD2 as D (6 bases). V was clipped by 0 bases and J by 1 base, with 13 bases between them. CDR1 and CDR2 from the germline V gene are MNHEY and SVGAGI. This CDR3 comprises 18 residues. Here the CDR3 reads CASSYSKFAGSGANVLTF. DNA for the CDR3: TGTGCCAGCAGTTACTCGAAATTTGCGGGGTCTGGGGCCAACGTCCTGACTTTC.

This chain uses TRBV5-4 with TRBJ2-6, with D possibly matching TRBD2 (6 bases). CDR3 length equals 16 residues. V lost 0 bases to trimming and J lost 4 bases, with 11 bases between them. Germline V CDR1 and CDR2: SGHNT, YYREEE (reference sequence). This CDR3 reads CASSLVAGYGANVLTF. As DNA, the CDR3 is TGTGCCAGCAGCTTGGTGGCGGGGTACGGGGCCAACGTCCTGACTTTC.

This clonotype was recorded many times. This sequence joins TRBV30 and TRBJ1-1; D call uncertain. The CDR3 has 12 amino acids. The V end was cut by 2 bases, the J end by 6 bases, with 10 bases between. Germline V lookup: CDR1 GTSNPN, CDR2 SVGIG (reference sequence). In nucleotides, the CDR3 is TGTGCCTGGAGTCCGGGCCTTCCTGAAGCTTTCTTT. It encodes CAWSPGLPEAFF.

Note on this clonotype: The junction departs from germline at one end; a sequencing error may be responsible. This chain uses TRBV7-9 with TRBJ1-1; D gene unclear. This CDR3 comprises 13 residues. Germline CDR1 is SEHNR and CDR2 is FQNEAQ (reference sequence). The CDR3 reads CASSERLNTEAFF. CDR3 bases: TGTGCAAGCAGCGAACGACTGAACACTGAAGCTTTCTTT.

This clonotype has a handful of counts. The chain links TRBV5-1 to TRBJ2-3, with D possibly matching TRBD2 (5 bases). The V end was cut by 4 bases, the J end by 7 bases, with 16 bases between. CDR3 length: 14 amino acids. Germline CDR1 reads SGHRS; CDR2 reads YFSETQ. CDR3: CASSVSRGMYTQYF. CDR3 sequence (DNA): TGCGCCAGCAGCGTATCCAGAGGGATGTATACGCAGTATTTT.

J is TRBJ2-7 and V is TRBV29-1; tentatively, D is TRBD1 (5 bases). Germline V gene sequence: CDR1 SQVTM, CDR2 ANQGSEA. The CDR3 is made up of 13 amino acids. Deletions cut 1 base from V and 0 bases from J, with 7 bases between. The CDR3 protein is CSVEVGDSYEQYF. CDR3 sequence (DNA): TGCAGCGTTGAAGTAGGGGACTCCTACGAGCAGTACTTC.

This clonotype appeared a few times. The J gene is TRBJ2-7, the V gene TRBV7-9, with a possible D match to TRBD1 (5 bases). This CDR3 is 13 amino acids long. Germline V CDR1 and CDR2: SEHNR, FQNEAQ (reference sequence). Trimming pared 5 bases from V and 5 bases from J, leaving 13 bases between. The CDR3 region has the DNA TGTGCCAGCAGCCCGACAGACCGGGACGAGCAGTACTTC. Its translation: CASSPTDRDEQYF.

A word on this clonotype: A much larger clone differs from this one at a single base, so this may be a read error. The CDR3 does not end in the conserved phenylalanine or tryptophan, so this is likely a read error. The limits of the CDR3 on the DNA are not certain, so only TCRdb's listed CDR3 is given. The chain combines TRBV29-1 with TRBJ2-3; the table's D call, TRBD2, was not checked against the DNA. Germline V gives CDR1 SQVTM, CDR2 ANQGSEA. The CDR3 length equals 11 residues, ends included. The CDR3 is CSVEHGLAYGV.

This clonotype turned up a few times. The genes are TRBV20-1 and TRBJ1-1; 8 bases fit TRBD1. Germline V gene data show CDR1 as DFQATT and CDR2 as SNEGSKA (reference sequence). The V and J ends lost 0 bases and 1 base, in that order; junction bases with no gene match: 10. The CDR3 totals 17 residues. The CDR3 DNA follows: TGCAGTGCTAGAGATCCCAGGGACAGGAAAAAGAACACTGAAGCTTTCTTT. Its translation: CSARDPRDRKKNTEAFF.

This clonotype was seen more than once but under ten times. V and J are TRBV11-3 and TRBJ2-1; TRBD2 aligns across 8 bases. V dropped 5 bases and J dropped 6; count of bases not matched to a gene: 9. The CDR3 has 15 amino acids. The germline V gene encodes CDR1 SGHNT and CDR2 YENEEA. The CDR3 nucleotides are TGTGCCAGCAGCCGTGAGAGCGCGGGGGGCAATGAGCAGTTCTTC. The encoded protein is CASSRESAGGNEQFF.

This clonotype occurred many times. This sequence joins TRBV28 and TRBJ1-2; D is uncertain. CDR1 is MDHEN and CDR2 is SYDVKM in the germline V gene. Trimming cost V 4 bases and J 2 bases, with 14 bases left between them. The CDR3 length is 15 residues. The CDR3 spells CASSSFLGGNYGYTF. DNA for the CDR3: TGTGCCAGCAGTTCCTTCCTGGGAGGAAACTATGGCTACACCTTC.

The J gene is TRBJ2-2, the V gene TRBV5-1; D uncertain. The V end lost 0 bases, the J end lost 6 bases, and 12 bases lay between the germline ends. Germline loops: CDR1 SGHRS, CDR2 YFSETQ. There are 15 residues in the CDR3. For the CDR3, the DNA is TGCGCCAGCAGCTTGGAAGGGCAAGGTGCCGGGGAGCTGTTTTTT. Translation gives CASSLEGQGAGELFF.

This clonotype was observed at least ten times. J is TRBJ2-1 and V is TRBV29-1; 10 bases fit TRBD2. Germline CDR1 and CDR2: SQVTM and ANQGSEA. CDR3 length equals 14 residues. The ends lost 6 bases at V and 3 bases at J; junction bases unmatched: 5. In nucleotides, the CDR3 is TGCAGCGTCCGGGGGACTAGCGTCTACAATGAGCAGTTCTTC. Translating it yields CSVRGTSVYNEQFF.

This clonotype was observed many times. The chain is built from TRBV21-1 and TRBJ2-7; the D call of TRBD2 is as the table states it, not checked on the DNA. TRBV21-1 is listed as a pseudogene. The CDR3 length is 13 residues. This CDR3 reads CASGGYWFYEQYF. The CDR3 DNA reads as TGTGCCAGCGGAGGGTATTGGTTCTACGAGCAGTACTTC.

In this sample, this clonotype turned up a few times. The rearrangement joins TRBV20-1 to TRBJ1-1; 7 bases align to TRBD1. Germline loops: CDR1 DFQATT, CDR2 SNEGSKA (reference sequence). The CDR3 loop spans 15 amino acids. The V segment lost 6 bases and the J segment 0 bases; nucleotides outside the gene matches: 10. CDR3: CSARRAGGMNTEAFF. For the CDR3, the DNA is TGCAGTGCCCGGAGGGCAGGGGGAATGAACACTGAAGCTTTCTTT.

This clonotype has more than one count but fewer than ten. The chain combines TRBV20-1 with TRBJ2-3; 11 nucleotides align to TRBD2. The J segment lost 2 bases and the V segment lost 3 bases, leaving 7 bases of the junction unmatched. CDR3 size: 16 residues. Per germline, CDR1 DFQATT and CDR2 SNEGSKA (reference sequence). CDR3 coding DNA: TGCAGTGCTAGCAGACTAGCGGGATTTTCCACAGATACGCAGTATTTT. Protein product: CSASRLAGFSTDTQYF.

The rearrangement links TRBV6-5 to TRBJ2-3, with unresolved D. Trimming took 0 bases from V and 0 from J, leaving 4 bases between them. Germline CDR1 and CDR2: MNHEY and SVGAGI. The CDR3 extends over 14 amino acids. The CDR3 nucleotides read TGTGCCAGCAGTTACTCAGCTAGCACAGATACGCAGTATTTT. This sequence encodes CASSYSASTDTQYF.

V usage is TRBV20-1 and J usage is TRBJ2-3; 7 nucleotides align to TRBD1. Germline CDR1 DFQATT, CDR2 SNEGSKA (reference sequence). CDR3 length equals 16 residues. V lost 6 bases, J lost 0 bases, and 12 bases stayed unmatched. DNA of the CDR3: TGCAGTGCCCCACCCATACAGGGGCTCAGCACAGATACGCAGTATTTT. The encoded protein is CSAPPIQGLSTDTQYF.

This clonotype has more than one count but fewer than ten. The CDR3 bases are TGCAGTGCTAGACGCCAGGGGGGCGGGAACAATGAGCAGTTCTTC. As protein: CSARRQGGGNNEQFF. The chain has TRBV20-1 and TRBJ2-1; perhaps TRBD1 as D (7 bases). The CDR3 covers 15 residues. V lost 2 bases, J lost 5 bases, and 16 bases lay in between. Germline V lookup: CDR1 DFQATT, CDR2 SNEGSKA (reference sequence).

This clonotype was seen at least ten times. This rearrangement joins TRBV21-1 to TRBJ2-5; the table calls TRBD2, which could not be checked here. TRBV21-1 constitutes a pseudogene. CDR3 length equals 13 residues. CDR3 bases: TGTGCCAGCAGCAAAAGGCTAGCGTGGTGCCAGTACTTC. It is translated as CASSKRLAWCQYF.

This chain links TRBV20-1 with TRBJ2-7; perhaps TRBD1 as D (5 bases). The CDR3 has 15 amino acids. V gave up 0 bases and J gave up 6 bases, with 18 bases separating them. Germline CDR1 is DFQATT and CDR2 is SNEGSKA (reference sequence). The chain's CDR3 is CSAREVGRERREQYF. In DNA, the CDR3 is TGCAGTGCTAGAGAGGTCGGCAGGGAAAGGCGCGAGCAGTACTTC.

This clonotype was seen a few times. The chain couples TRBV5-6 to TRBJ2-5, with D perhaps TRBD1 (5 bases). From germline, CDR1 is SGHDT and CDR2 YYEEEE. V lost 4 bases, J lost 2 bases, and 15 bases lay in between. This CDR3 is 15 amino acids long. This CDR3 reads CASSLGQSWQETQYF. CDR3 DNA sequence: TGTGCCAGCAGCCTGGGGCAGAGCTGGCAAGAGACCCAGTACTTC.

This sequence joins TRBV5-1 and TRBJ2-7; TRBD1 matches 8 bases. The V and J ends lost 2 bases and 2 bases, in that order; junction bases with no gene match: 12. CDR3 length: 17 amino acids. CDR1 is SGHRS, CDR2 YFSETQ, per germline. DNA for the CDR3: TGCGCCAGCAGCTTCCCCGTGGACAGGGAAGGGGCCTACGAGCAGTACTTC. Translated, it gives CASSFPVDREGAYEQYF.

This clonotype showed up just once. The chain is built from TRBV28 and TRBJ1-3, with no clear D. The germline gives CDR1 MDHEN, CDR2 SYDVKM. Trimming removed 2 bases from V and 1 base from J, with 12 bases in between. The CDR3 has 16 amino acids. The CDR3 DNA is TGTGCCAGCAGTTTAGGGTTTCCTCGTTCTGGAAACACCATATATTTT. It translates to CASSLGFPRSGNTIYF.

The chain links TRBV18 to TRBJ2-7, with 8 bases lining up with TRBD1. V gave up 3 bases and J gave up 2 bases; unmatched junction bases: 3. The CDR3 consists of 14 residues. From germline, CDR1 is KGHSH and CDR2 LQKENI. The CDR3 sequence is CASSPRDRTYEQYF. CDR3 sequence (DNA): TGTGCCAGCTCACCTCGGGACAGGACCTACGAGCAGTACTTC.

This clonotype occurred a few times. The chain employs TRBV7-2 and TRBJ2-3; 10 positions match TRBD2. Per germline, CDR1 SGHTA and CDR2 FQGNSA. The J segment lost 1 base and the V segment lost 3 bases, leaving 4 bases of the junction unmatched. The CDR3 totals 16 residues. The CDR3 region is CASSFLAGERTDTQYF. DNA of the CDR3: TGTGCCAGCAGCTTCCTAGCGGGAGAGCGCACAGATACGCAGTATTTT.

The rearrangement uses TRBV25-1 and TRBJ2-1; the D gene is possibly TRBD1 (6 bases). The germline V gene has CDR1 MGHDK and CDR2 SYGVNS. The ends were cut back, 10 bases at V and 7 bases at J, with 20 bases in the middle. There are 14 residues in the CDR3. The CDR3 protein is CATRDTLLGNEQFF. CDR3 bases: TGTGCCACCAGGGACACCCTACTGGGGAATGAGCAGTTCTTC.

In this sample, this clonotype turned up a few times. The genes are TRBV7-8 and TRBJ1-2; D not certain. The CDR3 is 11 amino acids. The V end lost 10 bases, the J end lost 2 bases, and 8 bases lay between the germline ends. Germline V gives CDR1 SGHVS, CDR2 FQNEAQ. The CDR3 sequence is CAIRVNYGYTF. In nucleotides, the CDR3 is TGTGCCATCCGCGTAAACTATGGCTACACCTTC.

This clonotype was counted only a few times. V usage is TRBV20-1 and J usage is TRBJ1-1, with D hard to call. The ends were cut back, 3 bases at V and 2 bases at J, with 28 bases in the middle. Germline CDR1 reads DFQATT; CDR2 reads SNEGSKA (reference sequence). The CDR3 spans 19 residues. The CDR3 reads CSASYRRHRPNFDNTEAFF. The CDR3 DNA reads as TGCAGTGCTAGTTATCGGCGACACCGGCCAAACTTCGACAACACTGAAGCTTTCTTT.